These 8 T cell receptor beta chains came from one sample sequenced in a study of HIV-infected children after antiretroviral therapy interruption. As to treatment: PENTA 11 planned treatment interruption arm or continuous ART arm. A 3' RACE protocol on RNA, with unique molecular identifiers, produced the TCR library. TCRdb analysed the 3' RACE reads with MiXCR anew, one entry per CDR3 protein. This sample has about 89,000 distinct CDR3 sequences; 6% to 8.5% occur once, and the top ten carry roughly 1%. The input for sequencing was CD45RA+ CD4+ T cells from PBMCs, pooled from several time points, taken from a donor given antiretroviral therapy, either interrupted or continuous. The subset was: naive CD4+ CD45RA+ CD45RO- T cells. The receptors shown here come from a pool of human donors with HIV.

At least ten counts were recorded for this clonotype. CDR3: CASRRTGSHEQYF. The CDR3 bases are TGTGCCAGCAGAAGGACAGGGTCTCACGAGCAGTACTTC. The chain recombines TRBV11-2 with TRBJ2-7; 8 bases map to TRBD1. This CDR3 has 13 amino acids. CDR1 is SGHAT, CDR2 FQNNGV, per germline. Unmatched junction bases numbered 6, after V lost 6 bases and J lost 5 bases.

This clonotype was picked up many times. The gene calls are TRBV6-2 or TRBV6-3 and TRBJ1-1; 12 bases match TRBD1. The germline V gene encodes CDR1 MNHEY and CDR2 SVGEGT. Trimming took 1 base from V and 6 from J; bases not matched to a gene: 9. This CDR3 is 17 amino acids long. CDR3 region: CASSYLGQGAFKAEAFF. The CDR3 DNA reads as TGTGCCAGCAGTTACTTGGGACAGGGGGCGTTTAAGGCTGAAGCTTTCTTT.

This clonotype has at least ten counts. J is TRBJ2-7 and V is TRBV7-9, with 10 bases that match TRBD1. This CDR3 has 16 residues. V trimming: 5 bases; J trimming: 3 bases; junction bases outside the gene matches: 10. Germline V gene lookup returns CDR1 SEHNR and CDR2 FQNEAQ (reference sequence). The CDR3 region is CASSPRTGGSLYEQYF. CDR3 coding DNA: TGTGCCAGCAGCCCCCGGACAGGGGGTAGCCTCTACGAGCAGTACTTC.

This clonotype was detected many times. The chain recombines TRBV10-3 with TRBJ2-1; D is uncertain. CDR3 size: 12 residues. The ends were cut back, 2 bases at V and 10 bases at J, with 9 bases in the middle. Germline V lookup: CDR1 ENHRY, CDR2 SYGVKD. CDR3 bases: TGTGCCATCAGTGAGAGGGTTGGAGAGCAGTTCTTC. This sequence encodes CAISERVGEQFF.

This clonotype occurred many times. V and J are TRBV20-1 and TRBJ1-5, with TRBD1 matching 11 bases. This CDR3 has 16 residues. Germline lookup yields CDR1 DFQATT and CDR2 SNEGSKA (reference sequence). The trim removed 3 bases at V and 1 base at J, leaving 5 bases unmatched. CDR3 nucleotide sequence: TGCAGTGCTAGGGACAGGGGGCGGGGGAGCAATCAGCCCCAGCATTTT. This translates into CSARDRGRGSNQPQHF.

This clonotype has at least ten counts. The V call is TRBV6-6, the J call TRBJ2-3, with TRBD2 as a possible D gene (6 bases). The CDR3 loop spans 16 amino acids. Germline CDR1 MNHNY, CDR2 SVGAGI (reference sequence). V lost 2 bases, J lost 3 bases, and 15 bases lay in between. The CDR3 is CASSYIYSGSTDTQYF. CDR3 nucleotides: TGTGCCAGCAGTTACATATACTCCGGGAGTACAGATACGCAGTATTTT.

V usage is TRBV21-1 and J usage is TRBJ2-4; the table's D call, TRBD1, has no DNA check behind it. TRBV21-1 is labeled a pseudogene. The CDR3 covers 16 residues. CDR3 sequence: CASSKTTSDRKNIQYF. In DNA form, the CDR3 reads TGTGCCAGCAGCAAGACGACCTCGGACAGAAAAAACATTCAGTACTTC.

The sample holds a few counts of this clonotype. The rearrangement links TRBV12-3 or TRBV12-4 to TRBJ2-2; tentatively, D is TRBD1 or TRBD2 (6 bases each). Trimming took 7 bases from V and 5 from J, leaving 20 bases between them. The CDR3 spans 16 residues. CDR3 loop: CASTPRHRGGTGELFF. The CDR3 coding sequence is TGTGCCAGCACTCCCCGCCACAGAGGGGGGACCGGGGAGCTGTTTTTT.